This TCR beta chain was recovered during a study of OX40 agonist ivuxolimab in advanced cancers. General study points: With doses of 0.1 to 3.0 mg/kg, CD4+ and CD8+ blood T cells had undergone clonal expansion by week 6. CD4+ T cells averaged fewer expanded clones than CD8+ T cells.

Turning to this clone: What it binds is unknown.

Trimming took 4 bases from V and 0 from J, leaving 18 bases between them. This CDR3 has 17 amino acids. Germline V lookup: CDR1 LNHDA, CDR2 SQIVND (reference sequence). Sequenced by immunoSEQ multiplex PCR; TCRdb stores in-frame clones only, minus some. The top ten hold approximately 0.62% of the sample, which has roughly 62,000 clones, more than 85% seen once. This sequence joins TRBV19 and TRBJ2-5, with D perhaps matching TRBD1 (6 bases). The specimen comprised CD4+ or CD8+ T cells sorted from blood, sampled in a trial of the OX40 agonist ivuxolimab. This receptor was identified in an adult with an advanced solid tumor such as melanoma, head and neck, liver or kidney cancer. CDR3 region: CASSSQGKAVHQETQYF. Here the CDR3 DNA reads TGTGCCAGTAGTAGTCAGGGGAAGGCAGTCCACCAAGAGACCCAGTACTTC.